The clone carrying this T cell receptor (beta chain) came up many times. Its cognate antigen is unknown. The data are from a study of T cells in Graves' hyperthyroidism and ophthalmopathy. Study outcomes and limitations: Ophthalmopathy was model-predicted a median about six months pre-onset.

TCR beta CDR3 regions were amplified from RNA transcripts. The HTBI set primed first-round TCR CDR3 RT-PCR. TCRdb processed the multiplex PCR reads anew with MiXCR; each CDR3 protein has one entry. The repertoire holds some 740,000 distinct CDR3 sequences, with 14% as singletons. The study left out patients who had uncontrolled infection, other autoimmune disease, pregnancy or lactation. Using around 10 ml of fresh peripheral blood, PBMCs were prepared. Germline CDR1 is MDHEN and CDR2 is SYDVKM. V shed 1 base and J shed 3 bases, with 12 bases lying between them. This CDR3 has 15 residues. The chain combines TRBV28 with TRBJ1-2; D not resolved. This sequence originates from a woman under 30 with Graves' hyperthyroidism. Sequencing was performed on blood. CDR3 in DNA: TGTGCCAGCAGTTTATCCCAGGAGACATACTATGGCTACACCTTC. Translation: CASSLSQETYYGYTF.